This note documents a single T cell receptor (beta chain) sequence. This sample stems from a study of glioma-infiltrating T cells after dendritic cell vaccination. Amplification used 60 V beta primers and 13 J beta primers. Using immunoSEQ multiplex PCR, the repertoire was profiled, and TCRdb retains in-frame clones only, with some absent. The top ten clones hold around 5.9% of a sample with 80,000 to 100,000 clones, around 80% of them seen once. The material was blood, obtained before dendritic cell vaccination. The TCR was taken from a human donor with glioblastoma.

The CDR3 DNA reads TGTGCCAGCAGCTACATACAGGGGTTGACGGGGGAGCAGTACTTC. Translated: CASSYIQGLTGEQYF. This rearrangement joins TRBV7-9 to TRBJ2-7, with TRBD1 identical over 7 bases. The CDR3 runs to 15 residues. V dropped 4 bases and J dropped 7; count of bases not matched to a gene: 13. Germline loops: CDR1 SEHNR, CDR2 FQNEAQ (reference sequence).